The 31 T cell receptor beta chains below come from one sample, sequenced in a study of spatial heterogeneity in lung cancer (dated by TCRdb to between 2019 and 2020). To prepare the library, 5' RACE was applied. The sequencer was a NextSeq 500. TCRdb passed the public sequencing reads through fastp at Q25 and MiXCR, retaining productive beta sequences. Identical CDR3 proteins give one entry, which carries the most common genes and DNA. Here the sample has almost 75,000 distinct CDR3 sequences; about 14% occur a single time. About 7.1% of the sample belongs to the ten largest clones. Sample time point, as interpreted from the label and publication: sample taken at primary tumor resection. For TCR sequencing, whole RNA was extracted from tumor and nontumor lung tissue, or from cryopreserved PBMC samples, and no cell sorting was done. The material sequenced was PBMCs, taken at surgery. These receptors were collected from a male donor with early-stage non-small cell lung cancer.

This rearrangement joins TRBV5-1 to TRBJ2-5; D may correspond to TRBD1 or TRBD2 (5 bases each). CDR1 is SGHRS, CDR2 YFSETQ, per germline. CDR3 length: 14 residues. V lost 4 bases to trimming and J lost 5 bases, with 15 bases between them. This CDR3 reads CASSTAGTQETQYF. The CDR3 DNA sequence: TGCGCCAGCAGCACAGCCGGGACCCAGGAGACCCAGTACTTC.

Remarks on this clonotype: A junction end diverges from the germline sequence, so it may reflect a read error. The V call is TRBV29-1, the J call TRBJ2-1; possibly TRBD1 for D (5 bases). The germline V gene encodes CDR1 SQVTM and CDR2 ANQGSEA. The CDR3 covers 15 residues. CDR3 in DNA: TGCAGCGTCGAAGGGGTGGGAAGCTCCTACAATGAGCAGTTCTTC. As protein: CSVEGVGSSYNEQFF.

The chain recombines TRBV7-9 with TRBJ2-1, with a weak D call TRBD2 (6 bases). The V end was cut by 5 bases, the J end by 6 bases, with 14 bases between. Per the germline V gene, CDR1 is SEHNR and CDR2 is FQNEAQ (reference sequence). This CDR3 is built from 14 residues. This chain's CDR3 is CASSRPGSANEQFF. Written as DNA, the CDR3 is TGTGCCAGCAGCAGACCCGGGAGCGCCAATGAGCAGTTCTTC.

In nucleotides, the CDR3 is TGCAGTGCTAGCGGGAGCCCCTACAATGAGCAGTTCTTC. Residues: CSASGSPYNEQFF. The chain uses TRBV20-1 and TRBJ2-1; D might be TRBD2 (6 bases). V lost 3 bases, J lost 2 bases, and 8 bases lay in between. CDR1 DFQATT and CDR2 SNEGSKA come from the germline V gene (reference sequence). The CDR3 consists of 13 residues.

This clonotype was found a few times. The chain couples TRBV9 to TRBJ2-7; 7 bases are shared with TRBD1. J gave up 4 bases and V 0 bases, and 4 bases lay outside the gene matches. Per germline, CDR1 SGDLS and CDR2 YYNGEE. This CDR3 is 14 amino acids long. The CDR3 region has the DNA TGTGCCAGCAGCGTAGAAGGGGGCGAATACGAGCAGTACTTC. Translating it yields CASSVEGGEYEQYF.

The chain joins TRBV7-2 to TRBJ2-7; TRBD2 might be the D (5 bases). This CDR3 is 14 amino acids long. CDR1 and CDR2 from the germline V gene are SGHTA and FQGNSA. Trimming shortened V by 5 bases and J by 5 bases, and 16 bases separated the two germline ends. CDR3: CASSTLLVSNEQYF. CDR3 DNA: TGTGCCAGCAGCACCCTACTAGTTTCCAACGAGCAGTACTTC.

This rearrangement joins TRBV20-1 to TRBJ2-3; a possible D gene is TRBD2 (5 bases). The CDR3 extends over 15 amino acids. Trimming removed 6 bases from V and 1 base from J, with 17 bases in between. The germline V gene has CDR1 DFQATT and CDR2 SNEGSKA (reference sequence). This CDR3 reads CSATDPGMGTDTQYF. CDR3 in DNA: TGCAGTGCAACAGACCCGGGGATGGGCACAGATACGCAGTATTTT.

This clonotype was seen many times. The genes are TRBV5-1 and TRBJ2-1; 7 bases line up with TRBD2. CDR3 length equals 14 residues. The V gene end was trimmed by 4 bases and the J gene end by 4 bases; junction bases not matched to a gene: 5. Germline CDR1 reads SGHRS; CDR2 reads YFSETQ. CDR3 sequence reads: CASSAGGSYNEQFF. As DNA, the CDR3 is TGCGCCAGCAGCGCGGGCGGGAGTTACAATGAGCAGTTCTTC.

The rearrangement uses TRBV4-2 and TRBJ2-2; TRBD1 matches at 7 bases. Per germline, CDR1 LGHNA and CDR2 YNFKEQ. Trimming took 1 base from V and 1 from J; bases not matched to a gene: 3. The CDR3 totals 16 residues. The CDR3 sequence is CASSQARQGNTGELFF. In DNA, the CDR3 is TGTGCCAGCAGCCAAGCGAGACAGGGGAACACCGGGGAGCTGTTTTTT.

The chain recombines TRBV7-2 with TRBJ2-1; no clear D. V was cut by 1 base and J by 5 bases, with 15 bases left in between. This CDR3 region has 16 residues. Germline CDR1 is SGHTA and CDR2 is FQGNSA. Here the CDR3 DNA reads TGTGCCAGCAGCTTAGTGGCTCTGGCACCTAACAATGAGCAGTTCTTC. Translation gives CASSLVALAPNNEQFF.

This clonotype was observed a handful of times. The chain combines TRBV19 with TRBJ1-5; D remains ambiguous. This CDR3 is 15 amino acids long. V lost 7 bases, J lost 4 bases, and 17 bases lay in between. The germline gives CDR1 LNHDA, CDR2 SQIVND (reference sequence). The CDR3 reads CASTTLSVLNQPQHF. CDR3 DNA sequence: TGTGCCAGTACCACATTGAGCGTCCTGAATCAGCCCCAGCATTTT.

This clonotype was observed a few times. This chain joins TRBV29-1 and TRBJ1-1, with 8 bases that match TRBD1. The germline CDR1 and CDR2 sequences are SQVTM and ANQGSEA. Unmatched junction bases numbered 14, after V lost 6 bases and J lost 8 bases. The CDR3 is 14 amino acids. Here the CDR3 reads CSVDLQGVLPEAFF. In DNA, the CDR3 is TGCAGCGTAGACCTACAGGGGGTTCTGCCCGAAGCTTTCTTT.

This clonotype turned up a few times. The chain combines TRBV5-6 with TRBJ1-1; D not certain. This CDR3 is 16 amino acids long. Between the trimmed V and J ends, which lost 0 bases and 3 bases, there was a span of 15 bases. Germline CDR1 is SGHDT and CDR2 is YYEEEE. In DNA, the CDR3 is TGTGCCAGCAGCTTGGCCGGGCCTACCTCGTACACTGAAGCTTTCTTT. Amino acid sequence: CASSLAGPTSYTEAFF. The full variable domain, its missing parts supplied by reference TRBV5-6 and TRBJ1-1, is DAGVTQSPTHLIKTRGQQVTLRCSPKSGHDTVSWYQQALGQGPQFIFQYYEEEERQRGNFPDRFSGHQFPNYSSELNVNALLLGDSALYLCASSLAGPTSYTEAFFGQGTRLTVV.

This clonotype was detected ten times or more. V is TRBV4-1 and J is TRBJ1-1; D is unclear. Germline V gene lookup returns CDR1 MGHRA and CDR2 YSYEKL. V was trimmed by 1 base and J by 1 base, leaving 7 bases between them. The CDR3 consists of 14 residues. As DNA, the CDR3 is TGCGCCAGCAGCCAAGGGAACAGGAACACTGAAGCTTTCTTT. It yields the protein CASSQGNRNTEAFF.

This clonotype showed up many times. This CDR3 reads CAITPGPHTGELFF. The CDR3 DNA reads as TGTGCCATCACCCCGGGACCCCACACCGGGGAGCTGTTTTTT. The chain has TRBV10-3 and TRBJ2-2, with D perhaps TRBD1 or TRBD2 (5 bases each). Trimming cost V 7 bases and J 3 bases, with 12 bases left between them. Germline-derived CDR1 and CDR2 are ENHRY and SYGVKD. The CDR3 spans 14 residues.

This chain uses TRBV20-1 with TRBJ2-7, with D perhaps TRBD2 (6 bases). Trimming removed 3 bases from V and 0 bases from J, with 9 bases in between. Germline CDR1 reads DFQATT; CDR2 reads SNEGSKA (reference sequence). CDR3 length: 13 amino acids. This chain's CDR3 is CSASRGNSYEQYF. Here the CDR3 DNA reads TGCAGTGCTAGCCGGGGGAACTCCTACGAGCAGTACTTC.

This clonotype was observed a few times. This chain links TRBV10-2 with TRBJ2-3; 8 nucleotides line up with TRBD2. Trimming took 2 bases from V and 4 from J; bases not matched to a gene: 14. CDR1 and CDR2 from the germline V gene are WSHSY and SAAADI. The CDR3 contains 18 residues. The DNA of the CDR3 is TGCGCCAGCAGTGAGGCCCCCTGGCGGGAGGCTAATCCAGATACGCAGTATTTT. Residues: CASSEAPWREANPDTQYF.

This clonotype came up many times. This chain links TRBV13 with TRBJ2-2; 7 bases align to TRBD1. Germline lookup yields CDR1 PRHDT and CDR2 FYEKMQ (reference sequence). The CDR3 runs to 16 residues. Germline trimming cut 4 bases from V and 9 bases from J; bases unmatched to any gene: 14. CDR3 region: CASSSPSTGYARELFF. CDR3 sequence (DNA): TGTGCCAGCAGCTCGCCGTCGACAGGGTATGCCAGGGAGCTGTTTTTT.

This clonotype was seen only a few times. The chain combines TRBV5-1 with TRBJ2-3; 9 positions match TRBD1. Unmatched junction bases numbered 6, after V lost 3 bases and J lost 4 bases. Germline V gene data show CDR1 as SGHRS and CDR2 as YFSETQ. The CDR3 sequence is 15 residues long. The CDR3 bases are TGCGCCAGCAGCTCGGGACAGGGAGTCCCAGATACGCAGTATTTT. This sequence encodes CASSSGQGVPDTQYF.

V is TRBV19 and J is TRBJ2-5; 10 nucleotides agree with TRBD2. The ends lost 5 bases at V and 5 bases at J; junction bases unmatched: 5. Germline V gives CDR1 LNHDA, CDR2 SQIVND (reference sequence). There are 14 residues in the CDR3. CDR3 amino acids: CASSRLAGRETQYF. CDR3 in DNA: TGTGCCAGTAGTCGACTAGCGGGTAGGGAGACCCAGTACTTC. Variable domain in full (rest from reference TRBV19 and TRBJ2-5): DGGITQSPKYLFRKEGQNVTLSCEQNLNHDAMYWYRQDPGQGLRLIYYSQIVNDFQKGDIAEGYSVSREKKESFPLTVTSAQKNPTAFYLCASSRLAGRETQYFGPGTRLLVL.

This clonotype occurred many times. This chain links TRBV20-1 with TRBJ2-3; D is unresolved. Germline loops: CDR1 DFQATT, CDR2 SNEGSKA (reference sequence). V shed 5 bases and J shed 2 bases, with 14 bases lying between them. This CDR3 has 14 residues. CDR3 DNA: TGCAGTGCTTCCGGACGAACCATCACAGATACGCAGTATTTT. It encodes CSASGRTITDTQYF.

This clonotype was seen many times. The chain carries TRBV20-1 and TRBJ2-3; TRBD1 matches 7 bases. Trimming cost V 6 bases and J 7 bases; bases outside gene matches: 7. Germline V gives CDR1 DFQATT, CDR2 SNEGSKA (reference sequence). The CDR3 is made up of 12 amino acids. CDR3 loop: CSALGQINTQYF. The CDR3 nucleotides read TGCAGTGCCTTGGGACAGATCAATACGCAGTATTTT.

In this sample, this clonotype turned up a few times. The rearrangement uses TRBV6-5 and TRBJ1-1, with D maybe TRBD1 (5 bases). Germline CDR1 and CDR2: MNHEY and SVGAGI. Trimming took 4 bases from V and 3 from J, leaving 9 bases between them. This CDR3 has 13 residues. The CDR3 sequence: CASSSGRYTEAFF. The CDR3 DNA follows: TGTGCCAGCAGTTCAGGGAGGTACACTGAAGCTTTCTTT.

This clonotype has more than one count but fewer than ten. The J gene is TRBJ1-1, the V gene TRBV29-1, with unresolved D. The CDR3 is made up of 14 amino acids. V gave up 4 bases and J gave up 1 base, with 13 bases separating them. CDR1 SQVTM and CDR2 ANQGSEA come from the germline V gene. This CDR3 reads CSVGVGVGNTEAFF. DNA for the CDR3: TGCAGCGTTGGAGTAGGAGTAGGGAACACTGAAGCTTTCTTT. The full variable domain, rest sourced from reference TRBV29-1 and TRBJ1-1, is SAVISQKPSRDICQRGTSLTIQCQVDSQVTMMFWYRQQPGQSLTLIATANQGSEATYESGFVIDKFPISRPNLTFSTLTVSNMSPEDSSIYLCSVGVGVGNTEAFFGQGTRLTVV.

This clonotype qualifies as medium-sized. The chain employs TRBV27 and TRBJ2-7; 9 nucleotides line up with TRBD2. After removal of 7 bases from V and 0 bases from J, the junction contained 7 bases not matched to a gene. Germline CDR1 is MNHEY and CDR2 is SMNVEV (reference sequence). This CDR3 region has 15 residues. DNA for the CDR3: TGTGCCAGCAAGTGGGCTAGCGGGAACTCCTACGAGCAGTACTTC. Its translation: CASKWASGNSYEQYF.

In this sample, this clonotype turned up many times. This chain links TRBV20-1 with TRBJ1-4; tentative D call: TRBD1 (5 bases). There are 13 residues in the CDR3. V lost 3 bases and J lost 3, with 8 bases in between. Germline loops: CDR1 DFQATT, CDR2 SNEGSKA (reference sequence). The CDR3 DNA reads TGCAGTGCTAGGGGGCAGGCTAATGAAAAACTGTTTTTT. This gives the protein CSARGQANEKLFF.

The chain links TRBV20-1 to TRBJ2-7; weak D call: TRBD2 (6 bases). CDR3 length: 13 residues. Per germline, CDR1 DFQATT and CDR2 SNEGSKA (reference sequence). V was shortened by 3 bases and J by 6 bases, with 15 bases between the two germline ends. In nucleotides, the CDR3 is TGCAGTGCTAGTTTCTCAGGGACTTCCGAGCAGTACTTC. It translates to CSASFSGTSEQYF.

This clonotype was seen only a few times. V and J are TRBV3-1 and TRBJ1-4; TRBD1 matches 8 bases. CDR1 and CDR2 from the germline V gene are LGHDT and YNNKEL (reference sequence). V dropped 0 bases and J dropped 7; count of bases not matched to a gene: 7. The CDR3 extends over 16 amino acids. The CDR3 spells CASSQDQATGGEKLFF. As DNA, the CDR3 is TGTGCCAGCAGCCAAGATCAGGCCACAGGGGGTGAAAAACTGTTTTTT.

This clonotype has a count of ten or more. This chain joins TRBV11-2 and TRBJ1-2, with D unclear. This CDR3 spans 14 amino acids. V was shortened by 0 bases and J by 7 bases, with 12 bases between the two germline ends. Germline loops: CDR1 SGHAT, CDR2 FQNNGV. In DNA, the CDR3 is TGTGCCAGCAGCTTAGATTCGGGTTTGATTGGCTACACCTTC. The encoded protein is CASSLDSGLIGYTF.

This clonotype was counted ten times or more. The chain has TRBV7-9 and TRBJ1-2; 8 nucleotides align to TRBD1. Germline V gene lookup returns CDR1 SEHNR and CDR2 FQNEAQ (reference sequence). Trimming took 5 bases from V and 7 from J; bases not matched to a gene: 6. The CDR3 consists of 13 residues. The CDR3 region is CASSQDRASGYTF. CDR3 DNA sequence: TGTGCCAGCAGCCAGGACAGGGCGAGTGGCTACACCTTC.

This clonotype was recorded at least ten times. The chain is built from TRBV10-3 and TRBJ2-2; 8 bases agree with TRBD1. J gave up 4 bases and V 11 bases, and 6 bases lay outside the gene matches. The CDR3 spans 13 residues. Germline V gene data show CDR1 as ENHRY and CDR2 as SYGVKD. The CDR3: CASRTGTTGELFF. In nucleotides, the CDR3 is TGTGCCTCCCGGACAGGGACCACCGGGGAGCTGTTTTTT.